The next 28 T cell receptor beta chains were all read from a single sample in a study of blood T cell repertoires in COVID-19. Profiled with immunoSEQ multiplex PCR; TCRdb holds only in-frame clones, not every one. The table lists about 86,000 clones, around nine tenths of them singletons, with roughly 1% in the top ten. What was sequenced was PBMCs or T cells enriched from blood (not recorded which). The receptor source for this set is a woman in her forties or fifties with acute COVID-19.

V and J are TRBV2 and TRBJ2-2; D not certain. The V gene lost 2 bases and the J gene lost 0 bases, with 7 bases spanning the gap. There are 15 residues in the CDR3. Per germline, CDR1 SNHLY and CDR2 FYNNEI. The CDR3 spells CASSELRTNTGELFF. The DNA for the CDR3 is TGTGCCAGCAGTGAACTACGTACGAACACCGGGGAGCTGTTTTTT.

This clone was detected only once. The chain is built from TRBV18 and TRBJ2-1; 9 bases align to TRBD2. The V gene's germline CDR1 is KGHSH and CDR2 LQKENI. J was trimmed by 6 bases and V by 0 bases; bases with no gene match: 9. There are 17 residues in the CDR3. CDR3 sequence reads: CASSPPLGGRAVNEQFF. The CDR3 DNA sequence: TGTGCCAGCTCACCACCATTGGGCGGGAGGGCTGTCAATGAGCAGTTCTTC. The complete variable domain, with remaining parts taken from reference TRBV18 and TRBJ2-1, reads NAGVMQNPRHLVRRRGQEARLRCSPMKGHSHVYWYRQLPEEGLKFMVYLQKENIIDESGMPKERFSAEFPKEGPSILRIQQVVRGDSAAYFCASSPPLGGRAVNEQFFGPGTRLTVL.

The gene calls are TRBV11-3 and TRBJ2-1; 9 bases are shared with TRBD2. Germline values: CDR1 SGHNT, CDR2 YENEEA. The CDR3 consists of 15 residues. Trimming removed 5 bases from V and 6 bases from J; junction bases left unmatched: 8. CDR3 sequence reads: CASSITGLAGNEQFF. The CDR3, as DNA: TGTGCCAGCAGCATTACGGGACTAGCTGGCAATGAGCAGTTCTTC.

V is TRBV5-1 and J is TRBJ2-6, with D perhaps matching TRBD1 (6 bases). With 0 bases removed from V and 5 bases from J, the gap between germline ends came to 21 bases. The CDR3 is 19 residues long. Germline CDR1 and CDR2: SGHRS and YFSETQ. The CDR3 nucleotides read TGCGCCAGCAGCTTGGCCCTCTCACAGGGTCCCAGGAGGGCCAACGTCCTGACTTTC. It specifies CASSLALSQGPRRANVLTF.

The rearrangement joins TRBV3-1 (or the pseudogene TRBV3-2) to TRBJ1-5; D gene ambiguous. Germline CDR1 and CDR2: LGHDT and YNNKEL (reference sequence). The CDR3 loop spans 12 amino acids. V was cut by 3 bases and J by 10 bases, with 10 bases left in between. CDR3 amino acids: CASSQDSQPQHF. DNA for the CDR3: TGTGCCAGCAGCCAGGACTCTCAACCCCAGCATTTT.

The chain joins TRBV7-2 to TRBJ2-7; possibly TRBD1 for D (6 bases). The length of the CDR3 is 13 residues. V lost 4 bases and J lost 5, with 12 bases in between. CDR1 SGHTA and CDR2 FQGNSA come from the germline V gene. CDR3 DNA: TGTGCCAGCAGCTCAGGACAGTCCAACGAGCAGTACTTC. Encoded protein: CASSSGQSNEQYF.

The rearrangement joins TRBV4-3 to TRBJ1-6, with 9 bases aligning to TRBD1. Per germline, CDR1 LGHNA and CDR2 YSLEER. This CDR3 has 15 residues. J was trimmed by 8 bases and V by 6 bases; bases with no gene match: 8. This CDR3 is CASSPETGGYSPLHF. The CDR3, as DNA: TGCGCCAGCAGTCCGGAGACAGGGGGTTATTCACCCCTCCACTTT.

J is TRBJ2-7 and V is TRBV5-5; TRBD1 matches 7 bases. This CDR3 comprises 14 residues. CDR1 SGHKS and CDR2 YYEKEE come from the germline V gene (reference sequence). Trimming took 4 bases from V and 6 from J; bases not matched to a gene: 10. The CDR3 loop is CASSGIDRVGEQYF. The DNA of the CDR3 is TGTGCCAGCAGCGGGATCGACAGGGTGGGCGAGCAGTACTTC.

This CDR3 is CASSSTSSGNTIYF. The DNA of the CDR3 is TGTGCCAGCAGCTCAACAAGCTCTGGAAACACCATATATTTT. The rearrangement uses TRBV27 and TRBJ1-3; D ambiguous. The V gene's germline CDR1 is MNHEY and CDR2 SMNVEV (reference sequence). V dropped 6 bases and J dropped 0 bases, with 9 bases sitting between them. The CDR3 totals 14 residues.

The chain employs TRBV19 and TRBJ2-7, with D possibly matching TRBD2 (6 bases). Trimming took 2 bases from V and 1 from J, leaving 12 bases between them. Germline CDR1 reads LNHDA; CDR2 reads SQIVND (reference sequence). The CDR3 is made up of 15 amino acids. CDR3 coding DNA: TGTGCCAGTAGTATACAGGGAGGCCTATCCTACGAGCAGTACTTC. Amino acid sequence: CASSIQGGLSYEQYF.

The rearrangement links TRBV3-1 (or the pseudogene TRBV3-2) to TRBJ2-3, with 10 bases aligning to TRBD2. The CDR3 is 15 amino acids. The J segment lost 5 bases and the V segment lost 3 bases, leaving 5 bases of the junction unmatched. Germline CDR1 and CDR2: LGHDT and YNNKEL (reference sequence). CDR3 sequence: CASSQELAGVDTQYF. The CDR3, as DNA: TGTGCCAGCAGCCAGGAGCTAGCGGGAGTAGATACGCAGTATTTT.

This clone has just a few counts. DNA for the CDR3: TGTGCCAGCAGCCCTAGGACTGTACGAGACACCGGGGAGCTGTTTTTT. Amino acids: CASSPRTVRDTGELFF. V and J are TRBV7-9 and TRBJ2-2; TRBD2 is a possible D gene (5 bases). The CDR3 length is 16 residues. V lost 5 bases and J 3 bases, leaving 16 bases between the germline ends. From germline, CDR1 is SEHNR and CDR2 FQNEAQ (reference sequence).

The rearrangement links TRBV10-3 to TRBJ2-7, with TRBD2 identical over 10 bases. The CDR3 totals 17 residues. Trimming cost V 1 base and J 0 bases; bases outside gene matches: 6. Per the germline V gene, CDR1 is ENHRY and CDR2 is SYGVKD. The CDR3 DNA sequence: TGTGCCATCAGTGAGTTTGGGACTAGCGAAAGCTCCTACGAGCAGTACTTC. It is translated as CAISEFGTSESSYEQYF.

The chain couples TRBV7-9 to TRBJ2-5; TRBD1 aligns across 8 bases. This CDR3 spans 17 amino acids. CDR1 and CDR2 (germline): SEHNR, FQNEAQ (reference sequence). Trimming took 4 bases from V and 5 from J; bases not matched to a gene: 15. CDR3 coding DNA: TGTGCCAGCAGCTCGGACAGGGCCAGGAGTGGTGAGGAGACCCAGTACTTC. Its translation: CASSSDRARSGEETQYF.

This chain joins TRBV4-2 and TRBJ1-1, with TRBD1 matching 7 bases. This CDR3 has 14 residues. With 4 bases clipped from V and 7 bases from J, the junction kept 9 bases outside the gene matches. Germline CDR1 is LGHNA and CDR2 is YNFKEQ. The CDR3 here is CASSPRQGEVEAFF. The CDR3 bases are TGTGCCAGCAGCCCCCGACAGGGAGAGGTTGAAGCTTTCTTT.

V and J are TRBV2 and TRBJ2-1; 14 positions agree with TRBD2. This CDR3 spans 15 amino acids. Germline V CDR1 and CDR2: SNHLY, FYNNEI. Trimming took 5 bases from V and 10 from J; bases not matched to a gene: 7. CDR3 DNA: TGTGCCAGCAGTCGACTAGCGGGAGGGCCTAAGGAGCAGTTCTTC. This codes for CASSRLAGGPKEQFF.

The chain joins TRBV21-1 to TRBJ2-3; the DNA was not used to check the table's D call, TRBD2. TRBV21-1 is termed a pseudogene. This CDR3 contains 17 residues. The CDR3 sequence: CASSPPLFRGGTDTQYF. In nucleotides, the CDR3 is TGTGCCAGCAGCCCCCCCTTATTTCGGGGTGGCACAGATACGCAGTATTTT.

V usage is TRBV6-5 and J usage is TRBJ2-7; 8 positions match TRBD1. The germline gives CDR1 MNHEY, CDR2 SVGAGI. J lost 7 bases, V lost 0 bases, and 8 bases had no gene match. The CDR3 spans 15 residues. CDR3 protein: CASSYSQGATREQYF. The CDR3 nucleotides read TGTGCCAGCAGTTACTCTCAGGGGGCAACAAGGGAGCAGTACTTC.

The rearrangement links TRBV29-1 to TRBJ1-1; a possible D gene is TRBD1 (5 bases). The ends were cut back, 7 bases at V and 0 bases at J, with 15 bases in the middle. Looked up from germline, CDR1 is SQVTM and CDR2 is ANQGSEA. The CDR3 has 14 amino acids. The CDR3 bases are TGCAGCGCACCAAAGACAGCTTTGAACACTGAAGCTTTCTTT. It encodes CSAPKTALNTEAFF. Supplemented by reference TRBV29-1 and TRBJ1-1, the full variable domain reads SAVISQKPSRDICQRGTSLTIQCQVDSQVTMMFWYRQQPGQSLTLIATANQGSEATYESGFVIDKFPISRPNLTFSTLTVSNMSPEDSSIYLCSAPKTALNTEAFFGQGTRLTVV.

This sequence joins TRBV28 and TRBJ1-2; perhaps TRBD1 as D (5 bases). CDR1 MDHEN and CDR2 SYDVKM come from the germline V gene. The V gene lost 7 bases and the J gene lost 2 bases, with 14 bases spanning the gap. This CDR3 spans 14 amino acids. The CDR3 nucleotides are TGTGCCAGCACCCTTGACAGCTTAAACTATGGCTACACCTTC. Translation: CASTLDSLNYGYTF.

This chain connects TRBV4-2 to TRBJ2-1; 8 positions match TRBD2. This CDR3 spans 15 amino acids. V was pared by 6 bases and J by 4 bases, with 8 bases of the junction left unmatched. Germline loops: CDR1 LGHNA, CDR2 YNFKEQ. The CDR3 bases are TGTGCCAGCAGTCCGGGCGGGAGGTCATACAATGAGCAGTTCTTC. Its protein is CASSPGGRSYNEQFF.

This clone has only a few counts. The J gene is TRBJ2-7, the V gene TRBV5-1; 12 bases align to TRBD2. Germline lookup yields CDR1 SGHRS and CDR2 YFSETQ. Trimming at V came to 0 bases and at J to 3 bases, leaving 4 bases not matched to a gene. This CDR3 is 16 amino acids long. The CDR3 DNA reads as TGCGCCAGCAGCTTGGCTCTGACTAGCGGGAGCTACGAGCAGTACTTC. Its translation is CASSLALTSGSYEQYF.

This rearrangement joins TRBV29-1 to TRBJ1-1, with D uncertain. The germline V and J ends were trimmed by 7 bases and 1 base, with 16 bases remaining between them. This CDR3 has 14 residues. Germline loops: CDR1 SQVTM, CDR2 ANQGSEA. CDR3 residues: CSASHRGRNTEAFF. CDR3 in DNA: TGCAGCGCTTCACACCGAGGGAGGAACACTGAAGCTTTCTTT.

The CDR3: CASTPGQGREAFF. The CDR3 DNA follows: TGTGCCAGCACCCCCGGACAGGGCCGAGAAGCTTTCTTT. The V call is TRBV25-1, the J call TRBJ1-1; 8 nucleotides match TRBD1. This CDR3 spans 13 amino acids. Germline CDR1 MGHDK, CDR2 SYGVNS. With V trimmed by 7 bases and J by 8 bases, 9 bases remained unmatched.

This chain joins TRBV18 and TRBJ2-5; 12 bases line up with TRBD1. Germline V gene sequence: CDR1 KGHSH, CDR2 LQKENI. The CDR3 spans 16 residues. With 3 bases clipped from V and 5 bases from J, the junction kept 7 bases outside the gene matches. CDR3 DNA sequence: TGTGCCAGCTCACCTGCCGGGACAGGGGGCTCGGAGACCCAGTACTTC. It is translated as CASSPAGTGGSETQYF.

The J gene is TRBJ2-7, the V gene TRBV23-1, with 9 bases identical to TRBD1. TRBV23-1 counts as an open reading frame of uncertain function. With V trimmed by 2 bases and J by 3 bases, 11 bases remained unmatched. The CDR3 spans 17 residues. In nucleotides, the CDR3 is TGCGCCAGCAGTCAACCGGGACAGGGCCGCCTGGTCTACGAGCAGTACTTC. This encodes CASSQPGQGRLVYEQYF.

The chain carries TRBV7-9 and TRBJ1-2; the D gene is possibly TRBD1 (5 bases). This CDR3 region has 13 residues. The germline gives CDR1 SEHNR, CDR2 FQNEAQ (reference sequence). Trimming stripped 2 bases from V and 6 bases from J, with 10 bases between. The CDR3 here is CASSLLRVDGYTF. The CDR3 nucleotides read TGTGCCAGCAGCTTACTCAGGGTGGATGGCTACACCTTC.

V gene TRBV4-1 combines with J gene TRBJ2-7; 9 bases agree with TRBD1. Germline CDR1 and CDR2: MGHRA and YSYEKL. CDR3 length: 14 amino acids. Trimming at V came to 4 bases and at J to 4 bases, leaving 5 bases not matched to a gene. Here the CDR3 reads CASSPRTGAYEQYF. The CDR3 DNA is TGCGCCAGCAGCCCTCGGACAGGGGCGTACGAGCAGTACTTC.